The present T cell receptor (beta chain) was sequenced within a study of cytomegalovirus exposure and HLA in healthy donors. Study-level information: One earlier analysis, a look at approximately 180 million T cells, found around 110 million unique TCR beta sequences.

V lost 1 base, J lost 5 bases, and 7 bases stayed unmatched. Germline V gene lookup returns CDR1 KGHSH and CDR2 LQKENI. The CDR3 consists of 16 residues. PCR amplification relied on 60 Vbeta primers (plus 13 Jbeta primers). Sequenced by immunoSEQ multiplex PCR; TCRdb stores in-frame clones only, minus some. The sample holds about 140,000 clones. The specimen was PBMCs. The source is a woman between 18 and 29 years old in good health and CMV-seronegative. The chain employs TRBV18 and TRBJ1-3, with TRBD1 identical over 8 bases. For the CDR3, the DNA is TGTGCCAGCTCACCACAGACAGGGGTGAATAGAAACACCATATATTTT. Translating it yields CASSPQTGVNRNTIYF.